Following are 22 T cell receptor beta chains from one sample sequenced in a study of cytomegalovirus exposure and HLA in healthy donors. PCR amplification relied on 60 Vbeta primers (plus 13 Jbeta primers). Sequencing used immunoSEQ multiplex PCR; TCRdb keeps in-frame clones, though not all of them. In the table there are tens of thousands of clones, nearly 80% of which are singletons. The sequenced sample was PBMCs. The receptors were gathered from a man aged 35-49 years in good health and CMV-seronegative.

The chain joins TRBV7-6 to TRBJ2-1, with D tentatively TRBD2 (6 bases). The CDR3 totals 14 residues. The germline gives CDR1 SGHVS, CDR2 FNYEAQ. Trimming cost V 5 bases and J 6 bases, with 14 bases left between them. The CDR3 is CASSLRLGSNEQFF. The DNA of the CDR3 is TGTGCCAGCAGCCTCAGGCTCGGGAGCAATGAGCAGTTCTTC.

J is TRBJ2-5 and V is TRBV30; a weak D match, TRBD2 (5 bases). Trimming removed 5 bases from V and 3 bases from J, with 13 bases in between. The CDR3 is 13 residues long. Germline values: CDR1 GTSNPN, CDR2 SVGIG (reference sequence). CDR3 residues: CAWASGLEETQYF. The CDR3 bases are TGTGCCTGGGCGAGCGGTTTGGAAGAGACCCAGTACTTC.

In DNA, the CDR3 is TGTGCCATCACCAATAGCGGGAGCTCCTACAATGAGCAGTTCTTC. Protein: CAITNSGSSYNEQFF. This sequence joins TRBV10-3 and TRBJ2-1; 9 bases are shared with TRBD2. Germline V lookup: CDR1 ENHRY, CDR2 SYGVKD. V was pared by 7 bases and J by 0 bases, with 4 bases of the junction left unmatched. There are 15 residues in the CDR3.

J is TRBJ1-1 and V is TRBV6-5; 8 bases are a match to TRBD1. Trimming removed 5 bases from V and 3 bases from J; junction bases left unmatched: 8. CDR1 and CDR2 from the germline V gene are MNHEY and SVGAGI. The CDR3 runs 15 residues. This chain's CDR3 is CASSPRTGYYTEAFF. Here the CDR3 DNA reads TGTGCCAGCAGTCCTCGGACAGGGTATTACACTGAAGCTTTCTTT.

The chain's CDR3 is CASSHRDRGGEQFF. The CDR3 region has the DNA TGTGCCAGCAGTCACCGGGACAGGGGCGGCGAGCAGTTCTTC. The V and J genes are TRBV27 and TRBJ2-1; 10 bases line up with TRBD1. V was clipped by 5 bases and J by 10 bases; unmatched bases: 8. CDR3 length equals 14 residues. CDR1 is MNHEY, CDR2 SMNVEV, per germline (reference sequence).

The chain employs TRBV30 and TRBJ2-5, with 7 positions matching TRBD1. V shed 8 bases, J shed 2 bases, and the junction held 8 bases outside the gene matches. This CDR3 spans 13 amino acids. Germline lookup yields CDR1 GTSNPN and CDR2 SVGIG (reference sequence). The CDR3 reads CASVPGQQETQYF. DNA for the CDR3: TGTGCCAGCGTCCCGGGACAGCAAGAGACCCAGTACTTC. The whole variable domain, remainder taken from reference TRBV30 and TRBJ2-5, is SQTIHQWPATLVQPVGSPLSLECTVEGTSNPNLYWYRQAAGRGLQLLFYSVGIGQISSEVPQNLSASRPQDRQFILSSKKLLLSDSGFYLCASVPGQQETQYFGPGTRLLVL.

The chain couples TRBV9 to TRBJ1-1; D unclear. Deletions cut 2 bases from V and 5 bases from J, with 10 bases between. The CDR3 has 13 residues. Germline V CDR1 and CDR2: SGDLS, YYNGEE. As DNA, the CDR3 is TGTGCCAGCAGCGTGAGTTCGGGGACTGAAGCTTTCTTT. It specifies CASSVSSGTEAFF.

This clone is a singleton in its sample. The chain recombines TRBV25-1 with TRBJ2-1, with 7 bases aligning to TRBD1. J lost 8 bases, V lost 5 bases, and 12 bases had no gene match. This CDR3 has 15 amino acids. Germline CDR1 reads MGHDK; CDR2 reads SYGVNS. In nucleotides, the CDR3 is TGTGCCAGCAGTCAGACAGGGATAGTCCTCCATGAGCAGTTCTTC. Translating it yields CASSQTGIVLHEQFF.

This clone occurred a few times. The rearrangement uses TRBV28 and TRBJ1-4; D gene unclear. Trimming shortened V by 6 bases and J by 4 bases, and 6 bases separated the two germline ends. Germline V gene data show CDR1 as MDHEN and CDR2 as SYDVKM. This CDR3 spans 12 amino acids. The CDR3 nucleotides read TGTGCCAGCAGGTCCCTTAATGAAAAACTGTTTTTT. This encodes CASRSLNEKLFF.

The chain links TRBV6-5 to TRBJ2-7, with 7 bases fitting TRBD2. Germline lookup yields CDR1 MNHEY and CDR2 SVGAGI. Germline trimming cut 6 bases from V and 0 bases from J; bases unmatched to any gene: 5. This CDR3 spans 14 amino acids. Here the CDR3 DNA reads TGTGCCAGCAGCCCTAGCGGAAGCTCCTACGAGCAGTACTTC. This sequence encodes CASSPSGSSYEQYF.

V gene TRBV19 combines with J gene TRBJ2-5; 7 bases fit TRBD1. V lost 4 bases and J lost 2; bases outside the gene matches: 4. The germline V gene encodes CDR1 LNHDA and CDR2 SQIVND (reference sequence). This CDR3 spans 14 amino acids. The CDR3 spells CASSTWDSQETQYF. The CDR3 nucleotides read TGTGCCAGTAGTACCTGGGACAGTCAAGAGACCCAGTACTTC.

The table lists this clone with a few counts. Compared with germline, one end of the junction differs, possibly owing to a read error. The V gene is TRBV7-7, the J gene TRBJ2-5; either TRBD1 or TRBD2 may supply D (6 bases each). This CDR3 comprises 14 residues. CDR1 is SSHAT, CDR2 FNYEAQ, per germline (reference sequence). Written as DNA, the CDR3 is TGTGCTAGCAGCTTAGGGGGGCAAGGGGAGACCCAGTACTTC. The encoded protein is CASSLGGQGETQYF.

The chain carries TRBV7-2 and TRBJ2-6; TRBD2 aligns across 11 bases. Per germline, CDR1 SGHTA and CDR2 FQGNSA. CDR3 length: 19 amino acids. Trimming at V came to 1 base and at J to 0 bases, leaving 5 bases not matched to a gene. The DNA for the CDR3 is TGTGCCAGCAGCTTAGACGGACTAGCGGGTTTCTCTGGGGCCAACGTCCTGACTTTC. Encoded protein: CASSLDGLAGFSGANVLTF.

The rearrangement links TRBV7-2 to TRBJ2-1, with 7 bases matching TRBD2. Germline CDR1 reads SGHTA; CDR2 reads FQGNSA. There are 13 residues in the CDR3. V lost 5 bases and J lost 6; bases outside the gene matches: 4. The CDR3 here is CASSRGLVNEQFF. CDR3 sequence (DNA): TGTGCCAGCAGCCGCGGACTAGTCAATGAGCAGTTCTTC.

This clone qualifies as medium-sized (0.01 to 0.1%). CDR3 residues: CASSQDSAAAPDTQYF. The CDR3 DNA follows: TGCGCCAGCAGCCAAGATTCGGCAGCGGCCCCAGATACGCAGTATTTT. The chain uses TRBV4-3 and TRBJ2-3, with a possible D match to TRBD2 (5 bases). Looked up from germline, CDR1 is LGHNA and CDR2 is YSLEER. CDR3 size: 16 residues. The V and J ends lost 0 bases and 4 bases respectively, with 14 bases between them.

The rearrangement joins TRBV6-5 to TRBJ2-7; maybe TRBD1 (6 bases). V gave up 4 bases and J gave up 2 bases, with 12 bases separating them. The V gene's germline CDR1 is MNHEY and CDR2 SVGAGI. The CDR3 runs to 14 residues. The CDR3 coding sequence is TGTGCCAGCAGTTTCAGCCGGGACACCTACGAGCAGTACTTC. Residues: CASSFSRDTYEQYF.

V usage is TRBV30 and J usage is TRBJ1-5; 10 bases are shared with TRBD1. Germline V CDR1 and CDR2: GTSNPN, SVGIG (reference sequence). With V trimmed by 1 base and J by 6 bases, 6 bases remained unmatched. The CDR3 totals 15 residues. Written as DNA, the CDR3 is TGTGCCTGGAGTGCGACAGGGGGCCGTGGTCAGCCCCAGCATTTT. It is translated as CAWSATGGRGQPQHF.

V is TRBV30 and J is TRBJ2-2, with D perhaps TRBD2 (5 bases). The CDR3 loop spans 15 amino acids. Germline-derived CDR1 and CDR2 are GTSNPN and SVGIG (reference sequence). Trimming removed 0 bases at V and 7 bases at J, with 15 bases between. DNA for the CDR3: TGTGCCTGGAGTGTGATACTAGGGAGAAACGGGGAGCTGTTTTTT. This gives the protein CAWSVILGRNGELFF.

The table lists this clone with a few counts. The chain uses TRBV7-9 and TRBJ1-4, with D unclear. The CDR3 covers 12 residues. Germline values: CDR1 SEHNR, CDR2 FQNEAQ (reference sequence). The V gene lost 1 base and the J gene lost 10 bases, with 7 bases spanning the gap. CDR3 loop: CASSLDRGKLFF. In DNA, the CDR3 is TGTGCCAGCAGCTTAGATCGGGGAAAACTGTTTTTT.

This chain links TRBV6-6 with TRBJ2-7; 8 bases are shared with TRBD2. Germline assignment: CDR1 MNHNY and CDR2 SVGAGI (reference sequence). Trimming at V came to 7 bases and at J to 2 bases, leaving 7 bases not matched to a gene. This CDR3 has 14 amino acids. This chain's CDR3 is CASKEAGAAYEQYF. The CDR3 bases are TGTGCCAGCAAGGAAGCGGGGGCCGCCTACGAGCAGTACTTC.

The rearrangement uses TRBV9 and TRBJ2-5; 8 nucleotides align to TRBD2. The germline V gene encodes CDR1 SGDLS and CDR2 YYNGEE. CDR3 length: 14 amino acids. V lost 0 bases, J lost 4 bases, and 2 bases stayed unmatched. CDR3 in DNA: TGTGCCAGCAGCGTAGACGGGAGGGGAGAGACCCAGTACTTC. The encoded protein is CASSVDGRGETQYF.

J is TRBJ2-3 and V is TRBV9; no firm D call. Germline assignment: CDR1 SGDLS and CDR2 YYNGEE. The length of the CDR3 is 14 residues. The V gene lost 2 bases and the J gene lost 4 bases, with 11 bases spanning the gap. In DNA form, the CDR3 reads TGTGCCAGCAGCGTTAGCCCCTCCGCAGATACGCAGTATTTT. It specifies CASSVSPSADTQYF.